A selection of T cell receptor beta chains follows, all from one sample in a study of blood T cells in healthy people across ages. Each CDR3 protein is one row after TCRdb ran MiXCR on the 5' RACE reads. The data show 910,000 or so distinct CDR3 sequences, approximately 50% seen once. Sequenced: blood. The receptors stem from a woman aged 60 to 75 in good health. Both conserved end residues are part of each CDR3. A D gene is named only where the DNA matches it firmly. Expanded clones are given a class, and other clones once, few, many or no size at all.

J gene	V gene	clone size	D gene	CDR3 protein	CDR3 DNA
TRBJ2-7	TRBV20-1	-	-	CSARTASYEQYF	TGCAGTGCGCGGACAGCCTCCTACGAGCAGTACTTC
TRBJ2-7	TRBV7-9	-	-	CASSLETDYEQYF	TGTGCCAGCAGCTTAGAAACAGATTACGAGCAGTACTTC
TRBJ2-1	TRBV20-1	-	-	CSAQGVLEQFF	TGCAGTGCTCAGGGAGTACTTGAGCAGTTCTTC
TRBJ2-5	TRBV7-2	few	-	CASLGGQETQYF	TGTGCCAGCCTGGGGGGCCAAGAGACCCAGTACTTC
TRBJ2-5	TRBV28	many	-	CASSTPSTTQETQYF	TGTGCCAGCAGTACCCCCAGTACTACTCAAGAGACCCAGTACTTC
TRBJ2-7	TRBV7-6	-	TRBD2	CASSSRTSGAYEQYF	TGTGCCAGCAGCTCCCGGACTAGCGGGGCCTACGAGCAGTACTTC
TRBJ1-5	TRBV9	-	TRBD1	CASSVGTGGPRQPQHF	TGTGCCAGCAGCGTAGGGACAGGGGGTCCCAGACAGCCCCAGCATTTT
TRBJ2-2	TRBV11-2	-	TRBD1	CASSLVVTGGNTGELFF	TGTGCCAGCAGCTTAGTGGTGACAGGGGGAAACACCGGGGAGCTGTTTTTT
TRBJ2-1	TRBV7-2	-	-	CASSSASGGNEQFF	TGTGCCAGCAGTAGCGCCTCCGGGGGCAATGAGCAGTTCTTC
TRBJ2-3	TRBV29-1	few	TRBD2	CSEKRELRTDTQYF	TGCAGCGAAAAGCGGGAGTTAAGAACAGATACGCAGTATTTT
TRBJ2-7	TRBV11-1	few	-	CASSFAPGPVDEQYF	TGTGCCAGCAGCTTTGCCCCGGGTCCAGTCGACGAGCAGTACTTC
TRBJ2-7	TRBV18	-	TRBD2	CASSQNGGTSGSWYEQYF	TGTGCCAGCTCACAAAATGGGGGGACTAGCGGGAGTTGGTACGAGCAGTACTTC
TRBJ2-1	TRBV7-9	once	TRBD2	CASRQREGAYNEQFF	TGTGCCTCCAGGCAGCGGGAGGGGGCCTACAATGAGCAGTTCTTC
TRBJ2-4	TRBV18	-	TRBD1	CASSPDREAKNIQYF	TGTGCCAGCTCACCCGACAGGGAGGCCAAAAACATTCAGTACTTC
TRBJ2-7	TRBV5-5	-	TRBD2	CASSSIGLAGLDEQYF	TGTGCCAGCAGCTCCATAGGACTAGCGGGACTAGACGAGCAGTACTTC
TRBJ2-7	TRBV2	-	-	CASRTTGSYEQYF	TGTGCCAGCAGAACGACGGGATCCTACGAGCAGTACTTC
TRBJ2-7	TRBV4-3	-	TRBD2	CASSRSSGRYEQYF	TGCGCCAGCAGCCGGTCTAGCGGTCGCTACGAGCAGTACTTC
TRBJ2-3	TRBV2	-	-	CASPGKRGTDTQYF	TGTGCCAGCCCGGGGAAAAGGGGGACAGATACGCAGTATTTT
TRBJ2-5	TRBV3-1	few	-	CASSQTLTPGQETQYF	TGTGCCAGCAGCCAAACCCTGACGCCCGGTCAAGAGACCCAGTACTTC
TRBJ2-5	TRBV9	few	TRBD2	CASSVGTSGGETQYF	TGTGCCAGCAGCGTAGGGACTAGCGGGGGAGAGACCCAGTACTTC
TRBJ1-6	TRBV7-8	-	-	CASSHVRGRPNSPLHF	TGTGCCAGCAGCCACGTCCGTGGAAGGCCGAATTCACCCCTCCACTTT
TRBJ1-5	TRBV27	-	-	CASSLIGNQPQHF	TGTGCCAGCAGTTTGATTGGCAATCAGCCCCAGCATTTT
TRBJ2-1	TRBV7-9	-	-	CASSSITGTHGYEQFF	TGTGCCAGCAGCTCAATCACAGGGACACATGGTTATGAGCAGTTCTTC
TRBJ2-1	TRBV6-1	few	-	CASSDNPYNEQFF	TGTGCCAGCAGTGATAATCCCTACAATGAGCAGTTCTTC
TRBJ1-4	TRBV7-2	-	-	CASSALVGEKLFF	TGTGCCAGCAGCGCCCTCGTAGGGGAAAAACTGTTTTTT
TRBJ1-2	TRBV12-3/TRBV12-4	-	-	CASRGPGSLGGYTF	TGTGCCAGCAGGGGCCCCGGAAGCTTGGGTGGCTACACCTTC
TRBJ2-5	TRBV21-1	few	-	CAISMRGVAETQYF	TGTGCCATCTCCATGCGGGGGGTCGCAGAGACCCAGTACTTC
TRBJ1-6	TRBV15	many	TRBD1	CAPRQGALWENSPLHF	TGTGCCCCTCGACAGGGGGCTCTCTGGGAAAATTCACCCCTCCACTTT
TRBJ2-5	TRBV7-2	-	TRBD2	CASTSLREGGKTQYF	TGTGCCAGCACCTCACTGAGGGAGGGTGGTAAGACCCAGTACTTC
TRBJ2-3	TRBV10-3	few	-	CAISDGGFYGTDTQYF	TGTGCCATCAGTGACGGTGGATTCTATGGCACAGATACGCAGTATTTT
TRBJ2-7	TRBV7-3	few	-	CASSISGGGLSYEQYF	TGTGCCAGCAGCATCTCCGGAGGGGGCCTATCCTACGAGCAGTACTTC
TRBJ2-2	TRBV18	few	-	CASSRASNTGELFF	TGTGCCAGCTCCCGAGCATCGAACACCGGGGAGCTGTTTTTT
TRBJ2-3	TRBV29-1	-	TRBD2	CSVEGGTSGAYTQYF	TGCAGCGTTGAAGGGGGGACTAGCGGGGCTTATACGCAGTATTTT
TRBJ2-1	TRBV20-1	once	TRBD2	CSARTREGGFYNEQFF	TGCAGTGCTAGGACGCGGGAGGGGGGTTTCTACAATGAGCAGTTCTTC
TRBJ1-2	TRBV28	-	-	CATSSGVYGYTF	TGTGCCACCTCGTCAGGGGTCTATGGCTACACCTTC
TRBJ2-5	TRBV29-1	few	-	CSVDILTRRRETQYF	TGCAGCGTCGATATTCTGACTCGGCGACGGGAGACCCAGTACTTC
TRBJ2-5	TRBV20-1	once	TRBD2	CSAIAGVETQYF	TGCAGTGCGATAGCGGGGGTGGAGACCCAGTACTTC
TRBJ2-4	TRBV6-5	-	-	CASSRTNSGNIQYF	TGTGCCAGCAGCCGAACTAACTCGGGCAACATTCAGTACTTC
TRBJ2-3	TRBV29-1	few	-	CSVDRFAEGDTQYF	TGCAGCGTTGATAGGTTCGCCGAGGGAGATACGCAGTATTTT
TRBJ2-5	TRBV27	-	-	CASSFRGAGTQYF	TGTGCCAGCAGTTTCAGAGGGGCTGGGACCCAGTACTTC
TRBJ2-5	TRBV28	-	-	CASSTQGRGIKTQYF	TGTGCCAGCAGTACACAGGGGCGGGGTATTAAGACCCAGTACTTC
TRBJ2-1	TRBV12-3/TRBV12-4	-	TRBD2	CASSSRLAGRQFF	TGTGCCAGCAGTTCCAGACTAGCGGGACGTCAGTTCTTC
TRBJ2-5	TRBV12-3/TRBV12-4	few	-	CASSLGIGQETQYF	TGTGCCAGCAGTTTGGGTATAGGACAAGAGACCCAGTACTTC
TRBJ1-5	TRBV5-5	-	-	CASSLAWEGVQLVQPQHF	TGTGCCAGCAGCTTGGCCTGGGAGGGGGTACAGCTAGTGCAGCCCCAGCATTTT
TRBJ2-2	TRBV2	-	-	CASSERSLAGELFF	TGTGCCAGCAGTGAGCGGAGTTTAGCCGGGGAGCTGTTTTTT
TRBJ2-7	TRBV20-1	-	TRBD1	CSASPWTGHLYNEQYF	TGCAGTGCTAGCCCCTGGACAGGTCATCTCTATAACGAGCAGTACTTC